This T cell receptor beta chain was obtained from a study of CD8 T cells in ankylosing spondylitis. Many counts were recorded for this clonotype. Antigen unknown. V lost 3 bases and J 0 bases, leaving 6 bases between the germline ends. This CDR3 has 13 amino acids. General study findings and limits: Matched ankylosing spondylitis synovial fluid reportedly showed significant enrichment of disease-linked clones. A TCR beta motif of under 10 highly homologous variants appeared characteristic of ankylosing spondylitis blood.

Quantitative 5'-RACE with molecular barcodes generated TCR beta libraries. TCRdb independently ran MiXCR on the 5' RACE reads; one entry per CDR3 protein. The sample includes around 210,000 distinct CDR3 sequences, roughly 8.2% of them seen just once. The V call is TRBV12-3 or TRBV12-4, the J call TRBJ2-7; D call uncertain. The sample taken for sequencing was blood, either unsorted or a sorted T cell fraction (not recorded which). The TCR comes from a female donor with ankylosing spondylitis or in good health (not recorded which). CDR3 sequence reads: CASSFTFSYEQYF. The CDR3 DNA is TGTGCCAGCAGTTTTACCTTCTCCTACGAGCAGTACTTC.